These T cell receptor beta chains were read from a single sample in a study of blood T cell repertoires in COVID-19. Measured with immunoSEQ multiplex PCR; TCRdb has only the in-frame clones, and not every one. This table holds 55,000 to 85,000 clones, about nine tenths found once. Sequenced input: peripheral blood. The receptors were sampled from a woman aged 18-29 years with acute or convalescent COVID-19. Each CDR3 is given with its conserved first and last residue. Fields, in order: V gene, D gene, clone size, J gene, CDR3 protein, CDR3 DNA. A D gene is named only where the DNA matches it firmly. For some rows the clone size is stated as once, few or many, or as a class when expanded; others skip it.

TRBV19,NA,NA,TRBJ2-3,CASSTRLVAGRQDTQYF,TGTGCCAGTAGTACCCGCCTTGTGGCGGGGCGCCAAGATACGCAGTATTTT
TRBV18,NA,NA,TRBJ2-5,CASSQASPPQETQYF,TGTGCCAGCTCACAAGCTAGCCCTCCCCAAGAGACCCAGTACTTC
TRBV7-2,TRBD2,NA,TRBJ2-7,CASSLTVAGGPEQYF,TGTGCCAGCAGTCTAACCGTAGCGGGAGGGCCCGAGCAGTACTTC
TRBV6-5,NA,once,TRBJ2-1,CASRGSSSNEQFF,TGTGCCAGCAGGGGGAGTTCCTCCAATGAGCAGTTCTTC
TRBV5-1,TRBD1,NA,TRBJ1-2,CASHNSDRSYGYTF,TGCGCCAGCCATAATTCGGACAGGAGCTATGGCTACACCTTC
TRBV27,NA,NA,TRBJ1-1,CASSLIRGTEAFF,TGTGCCAGCAGTTTAATAAGGGGCACTGAAGCTTTCTTT
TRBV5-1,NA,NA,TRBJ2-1,CASSLGSGFYNEQFF,TGCGCCAGCAGCTTGGGGTCAGGGTTCTACAATGAGCAGTTCTTC
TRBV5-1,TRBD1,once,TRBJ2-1,CASSLMAGGNEQFF,TGCGCCAGCAGCTTGATGGCAGGGGGCAATGAGCAGTTCTTC
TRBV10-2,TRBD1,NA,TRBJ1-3,CASTRGSGNTIYF,TGCGCCAGCACCAGGGGGTCTGGAAACACCATATATTTT
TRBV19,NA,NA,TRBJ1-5,CAGGLTGYNQPQHF,TGTGCCGGCGGATTGACAGGCTACAATCAGCCCCAGCATTTT
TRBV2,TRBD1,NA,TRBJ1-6,CASRIATGWNSPLHF,TGTGCCAGCAGGATCGCGACAGGGTGGAATTCACCCCTCCACTTT
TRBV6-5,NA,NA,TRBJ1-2,CASTTGTRYGYTF,TGTGCCAGCACCACCGGGACACGTTATGGCTACACCTTC
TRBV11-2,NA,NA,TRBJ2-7,CASSGDEWGRSSYEQYF,TGTGCCAGCAGCGGGGATGAATGGGGCCGCAGCTCCTACGAGCAGTACTTC
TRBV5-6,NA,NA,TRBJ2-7,CASSLEYRDAQYF,TGTGCCAGCAGCTTGGAATACAGGGACGCGCAGTACTTC
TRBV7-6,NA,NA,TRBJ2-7,CASSSRQGGTYEQYF,TGTGCCAGCAGCAGTCGACAGGGAGGAACCTACGAGCAGTACTTC
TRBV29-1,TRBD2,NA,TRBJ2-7,CSVEGSTGAGEQYF,TGCAGCGTTGAAGGCTCCACGGGAGCGGGGGAGCAGTACTTC
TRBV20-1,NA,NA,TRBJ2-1,CSASLWPRDEQFF,TGCAGTGCTAGTTTGTGGCCTCGGGATGAGCAGTTCTTC
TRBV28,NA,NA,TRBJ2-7,CASSPGSYEQYF,TGTGCCAGCAGCCCGGGTTCCTACGAGCAGTACTTC
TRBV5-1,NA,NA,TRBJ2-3,CASSLVGLDTQYF,TGCGCCAGCAGCTTGGTTGGGCTCGATACGCAGTATTTT
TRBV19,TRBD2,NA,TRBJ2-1,CASSIGAGGYNEQFF,TGTGCCAGTAGTATAGGGGCGGGGGGCTACAATGAGCAGTTCTTC
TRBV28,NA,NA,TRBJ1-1,CASREVLNTEAFF,TGTGCCAGCAGGGAGGTTCTGAACACTGAAGCTTTCTTT
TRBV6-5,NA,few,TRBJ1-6,CASTPTGANSPLHF,TGTGCCAGCACTCCCACTGGGGCGAATTCACCCCTCCACTTT
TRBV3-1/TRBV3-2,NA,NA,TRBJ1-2,CASSLNSYGYTF,TGTGCCAGCAGCCTAAACAGCTATGGCTACACCTTC
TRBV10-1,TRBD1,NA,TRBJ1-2,CASSVPWGYRGWYGYTF,TGCGCCAGCAGTGTGCCTTGGGGATACAGGGGTTGGTATGGCTACACCTTC
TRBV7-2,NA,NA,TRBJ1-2,CASSLDSPLNYGYTF,TGTGCCAGCAGCTTAGACTCCCCCCTTAACTATGGCTACACCTTC
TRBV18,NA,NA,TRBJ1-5,CASSPGTPGPNQPQHF,TGTGCCAGCTCGCCCGGGACACCTGGGCCGAATCAGCCCCAGCATTTT
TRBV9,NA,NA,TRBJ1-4,CASNKFDSPGEKLFF,TGTGCCAGCAATAAATTTGACAGCCCAGGAGAAAAACTGTTTTTT
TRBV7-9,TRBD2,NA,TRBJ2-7,CASSLGGLAGEVQYF,TGTGCCAGCAGCTTAGGAGGGCTAGCGGGAGAAGTTCAGTACTTC
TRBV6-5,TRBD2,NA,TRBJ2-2,CASRRGAGELFF,TGTGCCAGCAGACGGGGGGCCGGGGAGCTGTTTTTT
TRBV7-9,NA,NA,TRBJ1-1,CASSLEISYPGGSTEAFF,TGTGCCAGCAGCCTAGAAATTTCATATCCGGGAGGGAGCACTGAAGCTTTCTTT
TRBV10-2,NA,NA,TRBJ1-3,CASSVMGGSGNTIYF,TGCGCCAGCAGTGTCATGGGGGGCTCTGGAAACACCATATATTTT
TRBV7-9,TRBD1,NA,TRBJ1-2,CASSLAGQPLHGYTF,TGTGCCAGCAGCTTGGCGGGACAGCCGCTTCATGGCTACACCTTC
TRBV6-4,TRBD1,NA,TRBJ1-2,CASGTLQGADLNGYTF,TGTGCCAGCGGGACCCTACAGGGGGCGGATCTGAATGGCTACACCTTC
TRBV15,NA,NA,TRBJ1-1,CATSRGGFSSGANAEAFF,TGTGCCACCAGCAGAGGAGGGTTTTCGTCAGGGGCGAATGCTGAAGCTTTCTTT
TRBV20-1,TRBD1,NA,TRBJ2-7,CSAPQGGEQYF,TGCAGTGCCCCACAGGGGGGCGAGCAGTACTTC
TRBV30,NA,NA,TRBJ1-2,CAWSNTRDFTF,TGTGCCTGGAGTAATACCAGGGATTTCACCTTC
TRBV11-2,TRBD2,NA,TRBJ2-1,CASSRRGAQRGVNEQFF,TGTGCCAGCAGCCGACGCGGGGCCCAACGGGGGGTCAATGAGCAGTTCTTC
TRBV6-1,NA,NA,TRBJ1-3,CASSERGSGNTIYF,TGTGCCAGCAGTGAACGAGGCTCTGGAAACACCATATATTTT
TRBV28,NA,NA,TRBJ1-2,CASSPPGLPRGGYTF,TGTGCCAGCAGCCCCCCCGGGCTTCCCAGAGGGGGCTACACCTTC
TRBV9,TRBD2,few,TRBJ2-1,CASSVEAGEFNEQFF,TGTGCCAGCAGCGTAGAAGCGGGGGAGTTCAATGAGCAGTTCTTC
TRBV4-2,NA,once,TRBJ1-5,CASSQEQGFDQPQHF,TGTGCCAGCAGCCAAGAACAGGGATTCGATCAGCCCCAGCATTTT
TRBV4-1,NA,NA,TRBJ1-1,CASSQFPKSTEAFF,TGCGCCAGCAGCCAATTTCCTAAGAGTACTGAAGCTTTCTTT
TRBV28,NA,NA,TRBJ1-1,CASSLGRVMNTEAFF,TGTGCCAGCAGCCTAGGCAGGGTTATGAACACTGAAGCTTTCTTT
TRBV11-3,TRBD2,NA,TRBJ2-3,CASSLGGSYRTQYF,TGTGCCAGCAGCTTAGGCGGGAGTTATCGTACGCAGTATTTT
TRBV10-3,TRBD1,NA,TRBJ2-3,CAISRQGWADTQYF,TGTGCCATCAGTCGACAGGGGTGGGCAGATACGCAGTATTTT
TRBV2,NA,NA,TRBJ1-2,CASSEDRQSGYTF,TGTGCCAGCAGTGAGGACAGACAGTCCGGCTACACCTTC
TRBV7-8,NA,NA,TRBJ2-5,CASRSRGKETQYF,TGTGCCAGCAGATCTAGGGGGAAAGAGACCCAGTACTTC
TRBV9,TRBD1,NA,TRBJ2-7,CASSGRQGTYEQYF,TGTGCCAGCAGCGGCCGACAGGGAACCTACGAGCAGTACTTC
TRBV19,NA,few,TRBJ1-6,CASSILQGRDSPLHF,TGTGCCAGTAGTATTCTTCAGGGGAGAGATTCACCCCTCCACTTT
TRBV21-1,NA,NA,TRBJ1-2,CASSKVDNNYGYTF,TGTGCCAGCAGCAAAGTTGACAACAACTATGGCTACACCTTC
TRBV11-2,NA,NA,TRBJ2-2,CASSSWGDTGELFF,TGTGCCAGCAGCTCTTGGGGCGACACCGGGGAGCTGTTTTTT